This is a list of T cell receptor beta chains from one sample in a study of Graves' ophthalmopathy and Graves' hyperthyroidism. A single record per CDR3 protein comes from TCRdb applying MiXCR to the multiplex PCR reads. The sample includes approximately 700,000 distinct CDR3 sequences, under 50% of them seen just once. Input material: peripheral blood. The receptors derive from an adult man with Graves' ophthalmopathy. CDR3s leave out the opening cysteine and the closing phenylalanine or tryptophan. Fields, in order: V gene, J gene, CDR3 protein.

v_gene: TRBV5-6; j_gene: TRBJ1-1; CDR3aa: ASSLNTGDEAF
v_gene: TRBV24-1; j_gene: TRBJ1-2; CDR3aa: ATSLGQGRGYT
v_gene: TRBV10-3; j_gene: TRBJ1-1; CDR3aa: ASSLRTGGAVAF
v_gene: TRBV20-1; j_gene: TRBJ2-7; CDR3aa: SATRRQNEQY
v_gene: TRBV2; j_gene: TRBJ2-6; CDR3aa: ASSPPVGQTGANVLT
v_gene: TRBV9; j_gene: TRBJ1-5; CDR3aa: ASSVAGGNQPQH
v_gene: TRBV10-3; j_gene: TRBJ1-1; CDR3aa: AISARQGSAF
v_gene: TRBV7-2; j_gene: TRBJ2-5; CDR3aa: ASSLLGGEMGTQY
v_gene: TRBV29-1; j_gene: TRBJ1-1; CDR3aa: SAQVGTFNTEAS
v_gene: TRBV7-2; j_gene: TRBJ2-6; CDR3aa: ASTQGTGANVLT
v_gene: TRBV29-1; j_gene: TRBJ1-2; CDR3aa: SVDIGARIQGALGYT
v_gene: TRBV5-1; j_gene: TRBJ2-7; CDR3aa: ASSPSTGPYEQY
v_gene: TRBV5-1; j_gene: TRBJ2-7; CDR3aa: ASSPKPITGTSVESEQY
v_gene: TRBV29-1; j_gene: TRBJ2-7; CDR3aa: SVRQQSSYEQY
v_gene: TRBV27; j_gene: TRBJ1-4; CDR3aa: ASSGQEGNNEKLF
v_gene: TRBV5-1; j_gene: TRBJ1-4; CDR3aa: ASSIQGANTEKLF
v_gene: TRBV7-9; j_gene: TRBJ2-7; CDR3aa: ASSLAGGPYLNEQY
v_gene: TRBV12-3/TRBV12-4; j_gene: TRBJ1-5; CDR3aa: ASSPDPNQPQH
v_gene: TRBV5-8; j_gene: TRBJ2-5; CDR3aa: ASSLDPEETQY
v_gene: TRBV2; j_gene: TRBJ2-7; CDR3aa: ASRLLTGRSYEQY
v_gene: TRBV19; j_gene: TRBJ2-2; CDR3aa: ASSDSGTSGYPTAELF
v_gene: TRBV7-9; j_gene: TRBJ1-3; CDR3aa: ASSGQQNTIY
v_gene: TRBV9; j_gene: TRBJ1-1; CDR3aa: ASSQGGGMNTEAF
v_gene: TRBV5-5; j_gene: TRBJ2-7; CDR3aa: ASSPTLADYYEQY
v_gene: TRBV11-1; j_gene: TRBJ1-2; CDR3aa: ASSLVGVGVGGYT
v_gene: TRBV6-6; j_gene: TRBJ1-2; CDR3aa: ASSYASEGYT
v_gene: TRBV5-1; j_gene: TRBJ1-3; CDR3aa: ASSPVDISGNTIY